This entry lists 22 T cell receptor beta chains sequenced from one sample in a study of OX40 agonist ivuxolimab in advanced cancers. The table came from immunoSEQ multiplex PCR; TCRdb's copy has only in-frame clones and leaves some out. The sample lists 100,000 to 150,000 clones, around 92% occurring once. This specimen was CD4+ or CD8+ T cells sorted from blood, taken in a trial of the OX40 agonist ivuxolimab. The source of these receptors is an adult with an advanced solid tumor such as melanoma, head and neck, liver or kidney cancer.

A single count supports this clone. Its ends do not fully match the called genes, so a read error is possible. The chain recombines TRBV7-7 with TRBJ2-3; D gene uncertain. The length of the CDR3 is 13 residues. CDR1 and CDR2 (germline): SSHAT, FNYEAQ (reference sequence). The CDR3 region is CASSLGSTDTQYF. The CDR3 nucleotides read TGTGCTAGCAGCTTGGGCAGCACAGATACGCAGTATTTT.

A word on this clone: Because the CDR3's place on the DNA is in doubt, the DNA is left out and the CDR3 is given as listed by TCRdb. This chain links TRBV21-1 with TRBJ1-3. TRBV21-1 is an annotated pseudogene. The CDR3 is made up of 18 amino acids, end residues included. The CDR3 loop reads CASSKLGVEWGEGNTIYF.

The J gene is TRBJ2-1, the V gene TRBV5-1, with 11 bases fitting TRBD2. Germline V gene lookup returns CDR1 SGHRS and CDR2 YFSETQ. V was clipped by 4 bases and J by 8 bases; unmatched bases: 11. This CDR3 spans 16 amino acids. The CDR3 protein is CASSLPGTSGNHEQFF. CDR3 bases: TGCGCCAGCAGCCTCCCCGGGACTAGCGGTAATCATGAGCAGTTCTTC.

The V call is TRBV27, the J call TRBJ1-1; D call uncertain. The CDR3 consists of 15 residues. The ends were cut back, 3 bases at V and 0 bases at J, with 11 bases in the middle. The germline gives CDR1 MNHEY, CDR2 SMNVEV (reference sequence). CDR3: CASSFDLGMNTEAFF. CDR3 bases: TGTGCCAGCAGTTTTGATTTGGGGATGAACACTGAAGCTTTCTTT.

The chain joins TRBV6-5 to TRBJ1-2; D is possibly TRBD1 (5 bases). CDR1 and CDR2 from the germline V gene are MNHEY and SVGAGI. The CDR3 is made up of 14 amino acids. V dropped 7 bases and J dropped 7 bases, with 19 bases sitting between them. The CDR3 loop reads CASNKERGYGGYTF. CDR3 sequence (DNA): TGTGCCAGCAACAAGGAGCGGGGGTATGGTGGCTACACCTTC.

The chain is built from TRBV5-6 and TRBJ1-1; D is unclear. The CDR3 totals 17 residues. Germline CDR1 SGHDT, CDR2 YYEEEE. Trimming pared 0 bases from V and 6 bases from J, leaving 21 bases between. Here the CDR3 reads CASSLVLYWDRRSEAFF. The CDR3 nucleotides are TGTGCCAGCAGCTTGGTTCTTTATTGGGATCGGCGATCTGAAGCTTTCTTT.

V is TRBV25-1 and J is TRBJ2-7, with TRBD1 matching 7 bases. V trimming: 6 bases; J trimming: 1 base; junction bases outside the gene matches: 6. CDR3 size: 14 residues. The germline gives CDR1 MGHDK, CDR2 SYGVNS. The CDR3 here is CASSLQGLSYEQYF. As DNA, the CDR3 is TGTGCCAGCAGCCTACAGGGGTTATCCTACGAGCAGTACTTC.

The chain is built from TRBV28 and TRBJ2-2; the D call may be TRBD1 or TRBD2 (6 bases each). Germline V gene lookup returns CDR1 MDHEN and CDR2 SYDVKM. V was pared by 7 bases and J by 2 bases, with 17 bases between. This CDR3 is 16 amino acids long. In nucleotides, the CDR3 is TGTGCCAGCATTAGAGGGGGGAGCCTTAACACCGGGGAGCTGTTTTTT. This codes for CASIRGGSLNTGELFF.

Worth noting for this clone: The sample has other DNA sequences that encode this CDR3 too. The genes are TRBV5-4 and TRBJ2-6, with D maybe TRBD2 (6 bases). The CDR3 runs 15 residues. V shed 4 bases and J shed 4 bases, with 12 bases lying between them. CDR1 and CDR2 (germline): SGHNT, YYREEE (reference sequence). The CDR3 reads CASSDGGLGANVLTF. The CDR3, as DNA: TGTGCCAGCAGCGACGGGGGTCTCGGGGCCAACGTCCTGACTTTC.

V and J are TRBV28 and TRBJ1-6; D ambiguous. Trimming stripped 8 bases from V and 11 bases from J, with 16 bases between. CDR1 is MDHEN, CDR2 SYDVKM, per germline. This CDR3 has 13 residues. The CDR3 spells CASSRAGGPPLHF. The CDR3 coding sequence is TGTGCCAGCTCTAGGGCAGGTGGGCCACCCCTCCACTTT.

V and J are TRBV28 and TRBJ1-1; no clear D. Trimming pared 3 bases from V and 1 base from J, leaving 9 bases between. The CDR3 spans 14 residues. Germline V gene sequence: CDR1 MDHEN, CDR2 SYDVKM. The CDR3 protein is CASSFSWENTEAFF. The CDR3 DNA reads TGTGCCAGCAGTTTTTCGTGGGAGAACACTGAAGCTTTCTTT.

The CDR3 DNA reads TGTGCCAGCAGCTTTTCAGGGGGCATCGATGGCTACACCTTC. It encodes CASSFSGGIDGYTF. The genes are TRBV5-6 and TRBJ1-2; TRBD1 aligns across 8 bases. V trimming: 2 bases; J trimming: 6 bases; junction bases outside the gene matches: 6. The CDR3 covers 14 residues. Germline values: CDR1 SGHDT, CDR2 YYEEEE.

This CDR3 reads CASSPQPGLNTGELFF. CDR3 sequence (DNA): TGTGCCAGCAGCCCCCAACCAGGGCTGAACACCGGGGAGCTGTTTTTT. The rearrangement uses TRBV7-2 and TRBJ2-2; TRBD1 is a possible D gene (5 bases). CDR3 length: 16 amino acids. Germline V gives CDR1 SGHTA, CDR2 FQGNSA. The V end was cut by 5 bases, the J end by 1 base, with 14 bases between. Together with reference TRBV7-2 and TRBJ2-2, the CDR3 gives the full variable domain: GAGVSQSPSNKVTEKGKDVELRCDPISGHTALYWYRQSLGQGLEFLIYFQGNSAPDKSGLPSDRFSAERTGGSVSTLTIQRTQQEDSAVYLCASSPQPGLNTGELFFGEGSRLTVL.

This chain links TRBV4-3 with TRBJ1-5, with D perhaps matching TRBD1 (6 bases). The CDR3 length is 16 residues. Germline CDR1 reads LGHNA; CDR2 reads YSLEER. Trimming removed 5 bases at V and 0 bases at J, with 14 bases between. The CDR3 protein is CASSARTELSNQPQHF. CDR3 sequence (DNA): TGCGCCAGCAGCGCCCGGACAGAACTTAGCAATCAGCCCCAGCATTTT.

The count of this clone is one. V usage is TRBV10-3 and J usage is TRBJ1-1, with 7 bases lining up with TRBD1. The CDR3 is 13 residues long. After removal of 6 bases from V and 1 base from J, the junction contained 2 bases not matched to a gene. Germline CDR1 is ENHRY and CDR2 is SYGVKD. CDR3 loop: CAIRGQPNTEAFF. The CDR3 region has the DNA TGTGCCATCAGGGGACAGCCGAACACTGAAGCTTTCTTT.

The genes are TRBV6-6 and TRBJ2-7, with a possible D match to TRBD1 (6 bases). The germline V gene encodes CDR1 MNHNY and CDR2 SVGAGI (reference sequence). The CDR3 sequence is 15 residues long. V was trimmed by 2 bases and J by 3 bases, leaving 14 bases between them. The CDR3 DNA is TGTGCCAGCAGTTACACTCTCGGACAGAGCTACGAGCAGTACTTC. Translating gives CASSYTLGQSYEQYF.

The V gene is TRBV18, the J gene TRBJ2-7, with 7 positions matching TRBD1. CDR3 length: 16 residues. The ends lost 2 bases at V and 2 bases at J; junction bases unmatched: 9. CDR1 and CDR2 from the germline V gene are KGHSH and LQKENI. This CDR3 reads CASSPEGAYTTYEQYF. The CDR3 DNA sequence: TGTGCCAGCTCACCAGAGGGGGCCTACACCACCTACGAGCAGTACTTC.

The chain links TRBV5-4 to TRBJ2-1, with 11 nucleotides matching TRBD1. CDR3 length: 15 residues. The J segment lost 8 bases and the V segment lost 4 bases, leaving 8 bases of the junction unmatched. Germline CDR1 is SGHNT and CDR2 is YYREEE (reference sequence). CDR3 residues: CASSPGQGASYEQFF. Written as DNA, the CDR3 is TGTGCCAGCAGCCCCGGACAGGGGGCGTCGTATGAGCAGTTCTTC.

This sequence joins TRBV29-1 and TRBJ2-7; 8 bases fit TRBD2. The CDR3 runs to 14 residues. V lost 4 bases to trimming and J lost 5 bases; unmatched junction nucleotides: 10. The germline V gene encodes CDR1 SQVTM and CDR2 ANQGSEA. The CDR3 region is CSVAQGLGEHEQYF. In DNA form, the CDR3 reads TGCAGCGTTGCCCAGGGACTAGGGGAACACGAGCAGTACTTC.

V is TRBV27 and J is TRBJ2-5; D remains unclear. The CDR3 contains 14 residues. Germline assignment: CDR1 MNHEY and CDR2 SMNVEV (reference sequence). V was cut by 0 bases and J by 4 bases, with 9 bases left in between. CDR3 bases: TGTGCCAGCAGTTTATCGTGGGCCGGAGAGACCCAGTACTTC. Its protein product is CASSLSWAGETQYF.

The chain links TRBV20-1 to TRBJ1-1; D gene uncertain. V shed 3 bases and J shed 5 bases, with 7 bases lying between them. Germline V lookup: CDR1 DFQATT, CDR2 SNEGSKA (reference sequence). The CDR3 covers 11 residues. The CDR3 bases are TGCAGTGCTAGTGAACGGACTGAAGCTTTCTTT. It translates to CSASERTEAFF.

The J gene is TRBJ1-6, the V gene TRBV6-5; tentative D call: TRBD1 (5 bases). V was cut by 5 bases and J by 10 bases, with 9 bases left in between. This CDR3 has 12 residues. Looked up from germline, CDR1 is MNHEY and CDR2 is SVGAGI. CDR3 region: CASSPGGSPLHF. The CDR3 DNA reads TGTGCCAGCAGTCCCGGGGGATCACCCCTCCACTTT.